This T cell receptor (beta chain) was sequenced in a study of blood T cell repertoires in COVID-19. Study background: Samples representing acute and convalescent COVID-19 were sourced from the United States, Italy and Spain. The cDNA or gDNA used as material had been derived from T cells, B-cell-depleted T cells, or PBMCs.

Per the original methods: Reference gene primer amplification in the assay estimated nucleated cell counts. Measured with immunoSEQ multiplex PCR; TCRdb has only the in-frame clones, and not every one. V and J calls and clone size are given by that table; D and trimming were obtained from the DNA. This sample has roughly 62,000 clones, with 70% to 85% found just once. The sample taken for sequencing was peripheral blood. The clonotype originates from a man aged 55 to 70 with acute or convalescent COVID-19.

CDR3 residues: CASSAQGQILHF. CDR3 bases: TGTGCCAGCAGTGCTCAGGGACAAATCCTCCACTTT. The chain links TRBV25-1 to TRBJ1-6; the D gene is possibly TRBD1 (6 bases). Trimming pared 4 bases from V and 15 bases from J, leaving 13 bases between. The germline V gene has CDR1 MGHDK and CDR2 SYGVNS. This CDR3 spans 12 amino acids.